What follows is one T cell receptor beta chain and its context. This entry belongs to a study of blood T cell repertoires in COVID-19. Some clones are missing from TCRdb's copy, which holds only in-frame ones; the method was immunoSEQ multiplex PCR. This sample has some 110,000 clones, with under 90% found just once. V shed 5 bases and J shed 6 bases, with 14 bases lying between them. Germline CDR1 SGHAT, CDR2 FQNNGV. This CDR3 comprises 13 residues. Sequenced: peripheral blood. The chain links TRBV11-2 to TRBJ2-7; D not certain. The sequence was obtained from a woman between 55 and 75 years old with acute or convalescent COVID-19. CDR3 nucleotide sequence: TGTGCCAGCAGCCCCCTCCTAGGAGCCGAGCAGTACTTC. It translates to CASSPLLGAEQYF.